This T cell receptor beta chain was obtained from a study of blood T cell repertoires in COVID-19. Trimming removed 0 bases from V and 0 bases from J, with 16 bases in between. CDR1 is SGDLS, CDR2 YYNGEE, per germline. This CDR3 contains 18 residues. Methods used by the authors: The authors estimated nucleated cell counts from reference gene primer amplification. Assay: immunoSEQ multiplex PCR; the TCRdb copy retains only in-frame clones and omits some. That table is the source of V, J and clone size, and D and trimming were worked out from the DNA. Of about 150,000 clones in the sample, about 79% were seen once.

The sequence came from a woman in her fifties or sixties with acute or convalescent COVID-19. The material sequenced was peripheral blood. The rearrangement joins TRBV9 to TRBJ1-3; D gene unclear. The CDR3 DNA reads as TGTGCCAGCAGCGTAGGCTTAGGTCTTACGGGCTCTGGAAACACCATATATTTT. It translates to CASSVGLGLTGSGNTIYF.